This T cell receptor beta chain is drawn from a study of metastatic and nonmetastatic thyroid tumors. Study summary: From malignant and benign thyroid patients, repertoires in blood and in tumor or nodule tissue were compared.

Study results and limitations: It was reportedly found that TCR beta diversity was significantly higher in malignant thyroid tumors than in benign nodules, a difference seen in both blood and tumor samples.

In regard to this clone: The antigen is not known.

Authors' data handling: The study's classifier, a distant-metastasis tool for papillary thyroid cancer, was built using CDR3 differences across clinicopathological groups. Using MiXCR, TCRdb re-called clones from the PCR reads. These V and J calls rely on TCRdb rather than the paper's analysis. This repertoire shows roughly 7,400 clones, roughly 37% found once; its top ten account for 40%. Thyroid surgery took place with no prior treatment in any patient. Looked up from germline, CDR1 is MNHNS and CDR2 is SASEGT. The CDR3 contains 14 residues. Germline trimming cut 4 bases from V and 5 bases from J; bases unmatched to any gene: 6.

Source material: tumor tissue. This TCR came from a female donor with papillary thyroid cancer or a benign thyroid nodule (not recorded which). Some clones in this sample may be carry-over from other donors' samples. The V call is TRBV6-1, the J call TRBJ1-1; 8 nucleotides agree with TRBD1. The CDR3 DNA is TGTGCCAGCAGTGGATACAGGGGGGGGACTGAAGCTTTCTTT. Translating gives CASSGYRGGTEAFF.